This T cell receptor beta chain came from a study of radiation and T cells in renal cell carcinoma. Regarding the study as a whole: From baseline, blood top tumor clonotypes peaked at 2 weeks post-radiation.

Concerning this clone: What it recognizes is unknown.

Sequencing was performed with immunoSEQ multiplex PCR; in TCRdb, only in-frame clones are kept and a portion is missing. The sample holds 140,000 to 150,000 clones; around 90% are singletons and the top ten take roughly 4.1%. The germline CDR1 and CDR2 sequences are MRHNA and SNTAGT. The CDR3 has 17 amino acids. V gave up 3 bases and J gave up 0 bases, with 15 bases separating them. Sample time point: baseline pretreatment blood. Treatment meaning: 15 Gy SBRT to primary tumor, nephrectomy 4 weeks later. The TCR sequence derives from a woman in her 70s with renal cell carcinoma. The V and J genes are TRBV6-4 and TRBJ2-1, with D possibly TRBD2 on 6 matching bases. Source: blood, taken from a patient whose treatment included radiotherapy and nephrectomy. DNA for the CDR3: TGTGCCAGCAGTGAAGATTCCCGGGGGAGCTCCTACAATGAGCAGTTCTTC. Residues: CASSEDSRGSSYNEQFF.